This T cell receptor beta chain emerged from a study of blood T cell repertoires in COVID-19 (dated by TCRdb to about 2020). For the wider study: Collaborator samples came from the United States, Italy and Spain and covered acute and convalescent phases of COVID-19. The material from the prospective study consisted of cDNA or gDNA derived from T cells, B-cell-depleted T cells, or PBMCs. Deeply sampled blood TCRbeta repertoires from subjects exposed to, actively infected with, or recovered from COVID-19 were included in the dataset. A freely available public database, intended as a resource for researchers studying the immune response to SARS-CoV-2, is where the repertoires were released. The samples were drawn from the first 160 participants of the ongoing ImmuneRACE study and from some 1,300 subjects provided by 6 global collaborators. Sample metadata almost always included a de-identified subject ID, COVID-19 status, age in years and sex. Where available, HLA class I and class II types were taken from metadata supplied by the sample provider and were not determined by assay-based typing. General conclusions and limits of the study: The quantity of clinical and demographic metadata differed by source and by participant and was supplied without curation.

As concerns this clone: Its cognate antigen has yet to be identified. Base qualities are not at hand, and no much larger clone is one base apart.

The junction shows trimming of 4 bases on V and 4 bases on J, plus 17 bases between the germline ends. The CDR3 runs 15 amino acids, cysteine and phenylalanine included. Only the CDR3 DNA stays, 45 bases, in frame from base 1. According to the germline V gene, CDR1 reads SGHDT and CDR2 reads YYEEEE. TCRbeta CDR3 regions were amplified from genomic DNA using the immunoSEQ Assay, a bias-controlled multiplex PCR. The authors processed their data as follows. Nucleated cell counts per sample were estimated from amplification of reference gene primers within the assay. To quantify the absolute abundance of each unique TCRbeta CDR3 rearrangement, sequence reads were collapsed and filtered. For each sample, productive Simpson clonality was calculated as the square root of Simpson's diversity index across productive rearrangements. TCRdb stores this immuneACCESS table with in-frame sequences only. Part of the clones is absent; in the studies checked, under half of the shortfall reflects unresolved V genes, and no reason is known for the rest. The V and J calls and the clone size are those of that table, but D and trimming were determined from the DNA. Here the sample has roughly 360,000 clones; around 83% occur a single time. The top ten constitute about 5% of the sample.

Participants in the prospective study were enrolled through a virtual design, were aged about 18 to 89 years, and lived in some 24 United States geographic areas. Cohort assignment in the prospective study relied on participant-reported clinical history from a screening survey and a study questionnaire. ImmuneRACE Cohort 3 recovered participants were defined by two consecutive negative NP/OP PCR tests, healthcare professional clearance, or symptom resolution. In the prospective study, whole blood, serum and a nasopharyngeal or oropharyngeal swab were collected from each participant by mobile phlebotomists. Over a roughly two-month period, participants in the prospective study had the option of providing additional blood draws and questionnaires. Before DNA extraction, blood samples from the prospective study were shipped at room temperature or frozen.

Sequenced material: PBMCs or T cells enriched from blood (not recorded which). Recombination joined TRBV5-6 with TRBJ1-1; TRBD1 is possibly the D segment (5 matching bases). This sequence was found in a woman between 45 and 65 years old who had recovered from COVID-19. The CDR3 region: CASSTRQLLGTEAFF. The bases read TGTGCCAGCAGCACAAGACAGCTTCTAGGCACTGAAGCTTTCTTT.